This T cell receptor beta chain stems from a study of T cells in Graves' hyperthyroidism and ophthalmopathy. There were TCR beta CDR3 regions amplified from RNA transcripts. A set of HTBI primers served as the primers for a first-round RT-PCR of the TCR CDR3. TCRdb redid the calling of the multiplex PCR reads with MiXCR, one entry per CDR3 protein. The sample yields 400,000 to 450,000 distinct CDR3 sequences, around 15% seen once. The CDR3 extends over 16 amino acids. The germline V and J ends were trimmed by 7 bases and 0 bases, with 19 bases remaining between them. Germline V gene lookup returns CDR1 SNHLY and CDR2 FYNNEI. Patients were excluded because of uncontrolled infection, other autoimmune disease, pregnancy or lactation. This clonotype has more than one count but fewer than ten.

The sample consisted of blood. This clonotype was obtained from a man between 18 and 35 years old with Graves' ophthalmopathy. This rearrangement joins TRBV2 to TRBJ2-7; D call uncertain. The CDR3 region is CASNRRAMITSYEQYF. In nucleotides, the CDR3 is TGTGCCAGCAATCGTAGAGCGATGATTACCTCCTACGAGCAGTACTTC.